One and the same sample provided the 17 T cell receptor beta chains below, sequenced in a study of blood T cell repertoires in COVID-19 (dated by TCRdb to 2019 to 2021). The receptor library was made with the immunoSEQ multiplex PCR assay. Here the immuneACCESS table is served through TCRdb, limited to in-frame sequences with V and J called. Missing clones are a known gap in these copies; in checked studies unresolved V genes cover under half, and the rest lacks a known reason. The sample table holds some 48,000 clones, of which approximately 88% were seen once. The ten largest account for under 2.5% of the sample. Sequencing was performed on peripheral blood. The receptor source for this set is a human donor in a cohort sampled during active COVID-19.

The chain links TRBV7-3 to TRBJ2-1; 13 bases are shared with TRBD2. The CDR3 has 15 amino acids. Germline V CDR1 and CDR2: SGHTA, FQGTGA. V lost 4 bases to trimming and J lost 9 bases; unmatched junction nucleotides: 6. In DNA form, the CDR3 reads TGTGCCAGCAGCTCGCGGACTAGCGGGAGCATTGAGCAGTTCTTC. This encodes CASSSRTSGSIEQFF.

This chain joins TRBV10-1 and TRBJ2-5; D gene uncertain. V gave up 3 bases and J gave up 4 bases, with 9 bases separating them. In germline, CDR1 is WNHNN, CDR2 SYGVQD (reference sequence). The CDR3 contains 13 residues. CDR3 sequence: CASSDWSGETQYF. Here the CDR3 DNA reads TGCGCCAGCAGTGATTGGTCCGGAGAGACCCAGTACTTC.

The chain is built from TRBV29-1 and TRBJ2-7; D might be TRBD2 (6 bases). V was trimmed by 7 bases and J by 3 bases, leaving 16 bases between them. CDR1 SQVTM and CDR2 ANQGSEA come from the germline V gene. The CDR3 consists of 13 residues. This CDR3 is CSAERAGHYEQYF. CDR3 in DNA: TGCAGCGCCGAGCGGGCAGGCCACTACGAGCAGTACTTC.

The chain uses TRBV19 and TRBJ1-4, with a possible D match to TRBD1 (5 bases). Between the trimmed V and J ends, which lost 7 bases and 10 bases, there was a span of 16 bases. In germline, CDR1 is LNHDA, CDR2 SQIVND (reference sequence). The CDR3 is 13 residues long. The CDR3 sequence: CASTSGSWGKLFF. In DNA form, the CDR3 reads TGTGCCAGTACGTCAGGGTCCTGGGGAAAACTGTTTTTT.

This chain links TRBV11-1 with TRBJ2-1, with D perhaps matching TRBD1 (6 bases). V was pared by 5 bases and J by 5 bases, with 10 bases between. The germline gives CDR1 SGHAT, CDR2 FQDESV (reference sequence). There are 13 residues in the CDR3. CDR3 in DNA: TGTGCCAGCAGCCCAAACAGGGACAATGAGCAGTTCTTC. As protein: CASSPNRDNEQFF.

The V gene is TRBV11-3, the J gene TRBJ2-1; the D is unclear. Germline loops: CDR1 SGHNT, CDR2 YENEEA. V dropped 1 base and J dropped 0 bases, with 7 bases sitting between them. CDR3 size: 15 residues. The CDR3 nucleotides read TGTGCCAGCAGCTTAGGATCTAGCTCCTACAATGAGCAGTTCTTC. It specifies CASSLGSSSYNEQFF.

The chain employs TRBV7-6 and TRBJ2-7, with D possibly matching TRBD1 (5 bases). V was trimmed by 2 bases and J by 6 bases, leaving 17 bases between them. Germline V gene data show CDR1 as SGHVS and CDR2 as FNYEAQ. CDR3 length: 15 residues. This chain's CDR3 is CASSLSPLTGGEQYF. The CDR3 DNA reads TGTGCCAGCAGCTTATCACCACTAACAGGTGGCGAGCAGTACTTC.

The J gene is TRBJ1-3, the V gene TRBV4-1; maybe TRBD1 (5 bases). The CDR3 is 17 amino acids. Trimming shortened V by 0 bases and J by 0 bases, and 12 bases separated the two germline ends. Per the germline V gene, CDR1 is MGHRA and CDR2 is YSYEKL. The DNA for the CDR3 is TGCGCCAGCAGCCAAGAAATCCGTACAGGCTCTGGAAACACCATATATTTT. It is translated as CASSQEIRTGSGNTIYF.

The chain uses TRBV2 and TRBJ2-3; 12 bases are shared with TRBD2. The CDR3 sequence is 20 residues long. Germline V lookup: CDR1 SNHLY, CDR2 FYNNEI. Trimming cost V 6 bases and J 1 base; bases outside gene matches: 17. Here the CDR3 reads CASRPDLSSGRVSGTDTQYF. Here the CDR3 DNA reads TGTGCCAGCAGACCTGATCTGTCTAGCGGGAGGGTTTCTGGCACAGATACGCAGTATTTT.

The CDR3 DNA reads as TGTGCCAGCAGCCAAGGATCGCTACAGGGAAGGGGCTACACCTTC. Its protein product is CASSQGSLQGRGYTF. The rearrangement joins TRBV3-1 (or the pseudogene TRBV3-2) to TRBJ1-2; the D gene is possibly TRBD1 (6 bases). CDR3 length equals 15 residues. The germline gives CDR1 LGHDT, CDR2 YNNKEL (reference sequence). The V gene lost 1 base and the J gene lost 8 bases, with 17 bases spanning the gap.

The V and J genes are TRBV19 and TRBJ2-7; D is unclear. The germline V gene encodes CDR1 LNHDA and CDR2 SQIVND (reference sequence). This CDR3 is built from 15 residues. The V end was cut by 6 bases, the J end by 2 bases, with 17 bases between. In DNA, the CDR3 is TGTGCCAGTAGCTCGATGGGCCTTTTAACCTACGAGCAGTACTTC. This gives the protein CASSSMGLLTYEQYF.

V usage is TRBV25-1 and J usage is TRBJ2-1; 7 bases are shared with TRBD2. The CDR3 is 16 amino acids. Germline V gives CDR1 MGHDK, CDR2 SYGVNS. V trimming: 2 bases; J trimming: 0 bases; junction bases outside the gene matches: 4. The CDR3 is CASSETRGSSYNEQFF. CDR3 DNA: TGTGCCAGCAGTGAAACGCGGGGGAGCTCCTACAATGAGCAGTTCTTC. Combining the CDR3 with reference TRBV25-1 and TRBJ2-1 gives the whole variable domain EADIYQTPRYLVIGTGKKITLECSQTMGHDKMYWYQQDPGMELHLIHYSYGVNSTEKGDLSSESTVSRIRTEHFPLTLESARPSHTSQYLCASSETRGSSYNEQFFGPGTRLTVL.

This clone showed up just a few times. V usage is TRBV20-1 and J usage is TRBJ2-7, with 8 bases identical to TRBD2. The CDR3 spans 13 residues. CDR1 is DFQATT and CDR2 is SNEGSKA in the germline V gene (reference sequence). V lost 3 bases to trimming and J lost 3 bases; unmatched junction nucleotides: 4. Here the CDR3 DNA reads TGCAGTGCTAGTGTCGGGGGGGTCTACGAGCAGTACTTC. Protein: CSASVGGVYEQYF.

V and J are TRBV5-4 and TRBJ1-2; weak D call: TRBD1 (6 bases). CDR1 and CDR2 (germline): SGHNT, YYREEE (reference sequence). The ends were cut back, 2 bases at V and 4 bases at J, with 12 bases in the middle. The CDR3 covers 14 residues. In nucleotides, the CDR3 is TGTGCCAGCAGCTTCGCAGGGGAACTCTATGGCTACACCTTC. Amino acid sequence: CASSFAGELYGYTF.

The rearrangement links TRBV15 to TRBJ2-1; 7 nucleotides agree with TRBD1. V lost 4 bases and J lost 8; bases outside the gene matches: 11. The CDR3 spans 15 residues. The germline CDR1 and CDR2 sequences are LNHNV and YYDKDF (reference sequence). Here the CDR3 reads CATSTNRGTKDEQFF. DNA for the CDR3: TGTGCCACCAGCACAAACAGGGGTACGAAGGATGAGCAGTTCTTC. Complete variable domain (other parts from reference TRBV15 and TRBJ2-1): DAMVIQNPRYQVTQFGKPVTLSCSQTLNHNVMYWYQQKSSQAPKLLFHYYDKDFNNEADTPDNFQSRRPNTSFCFLDIRSPGLGDTAMYLCATSTNRGTKDEQFFGPGTRLTVL.

The CDR3 sequence: CASSPGGGTGTDTQYF. As DNA, the CDR3 is TGCGCCAGCAGCCCAGGAGGGGGCACAGGGACAGATACGCAGTATTTT. This chain uses TRBV5-1 with TRBJ2-3; D possibly corresponds to TRBD1 (7 bases). Germline V gene data show CDR1 as SGHRS and CDR2 as YFSETQ. Trimming took off 4 bases at V and 3 bases at J, with 18 bases between the two ends. The CDR3 sequence is 16 residues long.

The chain couples TRBV5-5 to TRBJ2-7, with 12 bases that match TRBD2. In germline, CDR1 is SGHKS, CDR2 YYEKEE (reference sequence). Trimming cost V 3 bases and J 3 bases; bases outside gene matches: 1. This CDR3 is 14 amino acids long. The CDR3: CASSWTSGDYEQYF. The CDR3 DNA follows: TGTGCCAGCAGCTGGACTAGCGGGGACTACGAGCAGTACTTC.